These 30 T cell receptor beta chains share one sample of origin, sequenced in a study of patients and donors after allogeneic stem cell transplantation. One entry per CDR3 protein results from TCRdb running MiXCR on the RT-PCR reads. The data show about a million distinct CDR3 sequences, roughly 18% seen once. Sequenced sample: blood, either unsorted or a sorted T cell fraction (not recorded which). These receptors all stem from a human donor who was either an allogeneic HSCT recipient or a stem cell or donor lymphocyte infusion donor (not recorded which). It is not recorded whose cells these are; they may come from a transplant donor.

In this sample, this clonotype turned up many times. The chain recombines TRBV12-3 or TRBV12-4 with TRBJ2-7, with 11 bases identical to TRBD2. After removal of 5 bases from V and 2 bases from J, the junction contained 8 bases not matched to a gene. The CDR3 contains 16 residues. The CDR3 spells CASSGTLAGGTYEQYF. The CDR3 coding sequence is TGTGCCAGCAGTGGAACTCTAGCGGGAGGCACCTACGAGCAGTACTTC.

The chain recombines TRBV6-5 with TRBJ2-7, with D unresolved. The germline V gene encodes CDR1 MNHEY and CDR2 SVGAGI. Trimming pared 2 bases from V and 3 bases from J, leaving 11 bases between. This CDR3 is built from 14 residues. This CDR3 is CASSYDRSDYEQYF. The CDR3 DNA reads as TGTGCCAGCAGTTACGACCGCAGTGACTACGAGCAGTACTTC.

This clonotype was seen only a few times. This sequence joins TRBV29-1 and TRBJ1-5, with D unresolved. This CDR3 is built from 12 residues. Trimming cost V 5 bases and J 4 bases, with 9 bases left between them. Germline loops: CDR1 SQVTM, CDR2 ANQGSEA. The CDR3 reads CSVSTENQPQHF. CDR3 nucleotide sequence: TGCAGCGTTTCCACAGAGAATCAGCCCCAGCATTTT.

This clonotype was recorded at least ten times. The chain is built from TRBV29-1 and TRBJ2-2; 7 bases agree with TRBD1. This CDR3 is 15 amino acids long. CDR1 is SQVTM and CDR2 is ANQGSEA in the germline V gene. J lost 0 bases, V lost 4 bases, and 5 bases had no gene match. The CDR3 loop reads CSVAGTVANTGELFF. The CDR3 DNA is TGCAGCGTTGCTGGGACAGTCGCGAACACCGGGGAGCTGTTTTTT.

The J gene is TRBJ2-2, the V gene TRBV27, with D perhaps matching TRBD1 (6 bases). Germline V gene data show CDR1 as MNHEY and CDR2 as SMNVEV (reference sequence). V was clipped by 4 bases and J by 5 bases, with 8 bases between them. This CDR3 is built from 13 residues. The CDR3 sequence: CASSWGPTGELFF. As DNA, the CDR3 is TGTGCCAGCAGTTGGGGGCCAACCGGGGAGCTGTTTTTT.

CDR3 DNA sequence: TGTGCCAGCAGGCTGGGGGTTAGCACAGATACGCAGTATTTT. It specifies CASRLGVSTDTQYF. The chain carries TRBV7-2 and TRBJ2-3; the D call may be TRBD1 or TRBD2 (5 bases each). Deletions cut 6 bases from V and 0 bases from J, with 10 bases between. Germline values: CDR1 SGHTA, CDR2 FQGNSA. The CDR3 is 14 amino acids. Full variable domain (rest looked up from reference TRBV7-2 and TRBJ2-3): GAGVSQSPSNKVTEKGKDVELRCDPISGHTALYWYRQSLGQGLEFLIYFQGNSAPDKSGLPSDRFSAERTGGSVSTLTIQRTQQEDSAVYLCASRLGVSTDTQYFGPGTRLTVL.

This clonotype showed up just a few times. J is TRBJ2-7 and V is TRBV20-1, with a weak D call TRBD1 (6 bases). The length of the CDR3 is 12 residues. CDR1 DFQATT and CDR2 SNEGSKA come from the germline V gene (reference sequence). Trimming shortened V by 6 bases and J by 4 bases, and 13 bases separated the two germline ends. CDR3 sequence reads: CSAPRQAYEQYF. The CDR3 region has the DNA TGCAGTGCCCCCAGACAGGCATACGAGCAGTACTTC.

This clonotype was observed a few times. The chain links TRBV6-5 to TRBJ1-5; 8 positions match TRBD1. The CDR3 consists of 15 residues. The ends lost 1 base at V and 3 bases at J; junction bases unmatched: 2. Germline V gene data show CDR1 as MNHEY and CDR2 as SVGAGI. This chain's CDR3 is CASSYWTGTNQPQHF. Here the CDR3 DNA reads TGTGCCAGCAGTTACTGGACAGGGACCAATCAGCCCCAGCATTTT.

The V gene is TRBV27, the J gene TRBJ2-1; D is uncertain. The V and J ends lost 6 bases and 6 bases respectively, with 6 bases between them. The CDR3 consists of 11 residues. Germline CDR1 reads MNHEY; CDR2 reads SMNVEV (reference sequence). CDR3 amino acids: CASRSLNEQFF. The DNA for the CDR3 is TGTGCCAGCAGAAGTCTCAATGAGCAGTTCTTC.

The chain uses TRBV7-2 and TRBJ2-1; 9 bases map to TRBD2. V was clipped by 3 bases and J by 9 bases; unmatched bases: 12. CDR3 size: 16 residues. CDR1 SGHTA and CDR2 FQGNSA come from the germline V gene. CDR3 in amino acids: CASSFPRGGRGREQFF. DNA for the CDR3: TGTGCCAGCAGCTTCCCGCGCGGCGGGAGGGGTCGTGAGCAGTTCTTC. The full variable domain, rest sourced from reference TRBV7-2 and TRBJ2-1, is GAGVSQSPSNKVTEKGKDVELRCDPISGHTALYWYRQSLGQGLEFLIYFQGNSAPDKSGLPSDRFSAERTGGSVSTLTIQRTQQEDSAVYLCASSFPRGGRGREQFFGPGTRLTVL.

This clonotype was seen a handful of times. The rearrangement links TRBV5-1 to TRBJ2-3; 8 bases map to TRBD2. Losses at the gene ends were 3 bases for V and 7 bases for J; bases not matched to a gene: 10. CDR3 length: 15 residues. Germline lookup yields CDR1 SGHRS and CDR2 YFSETQ. For the CDR3, the DNA is TGCGCCAGCAGCTCGGGGGGACTAGAGGGAAATACGCAGTATTTT. Protein sequence: CASSSGGLEGNTQYF.

DNA of the CDR3: TGTGCCAGCCGCTACGGGACAGGGGGCTACAATGAGCAGTTCTTC. Residues: CASRYGTGGYNEQFF. This rearrangement joins TRBV6-1 to TRBJ2-1, with 11 bases identical to TRBD1. The junction had 6 bases not matched to a gene; V was cut back by 8 bases and J by 3 bases. This CDR3 has 15 amino acids. CDR1 is MNHNS and CDR2 is SASEGT in the germline V gene.

This chain joins TRBV25-1 and TRBJ1-1; 8 positions match TRBD1. V dropped 4 bases and J dropped 6; count of bases not matched to a gene: 7. Germline V gene sequence: CDR1 MGHDK, CDR2 SYGVNS. This CDR3 spans 14 amino acids. The CDR3 region is CASSVDGTGSEAFF. CDR3 nucleotides: TGTGCCAGCAGTGTGGACGGGACAGGTTCTGAAGCTTTCTTT. Based on the CDR3 plus reference TRBV25-1 and TRBJ1-1, the full variable domain is EADIYQTPRYLVIGTGKKITLECSQTMGHDKMYWYQQDPGMELHLIHYSYGVNSTEKGDLSSESTVSRIRTEHFPLTLESARPSHTSQYLCASSVDGTGSEAFFGQGTRLTVV.

At least ten counts were recorded for this clonotype. This sequence joins TRBV20-1 and TRBJ1-1; TRBD1 is a possible D gene (5 bases). The CDR3 is 14 residues long. V shed 1 base and J shed 4 bases, with 13 bases lying between them. Germline V CDR1 and CDR2: DFQATT, SNEGSKA (reference sequence). CDR3 region: CSARGAGRGTEAFF. CDR3 DNA sequence: TGCAGTGCTAGAGGGGCAGGGCGGGGCACTGAAGCTTTCTTT.

Many counts were recorded for this clonotype. The chain carries TRBV12-3 or TRBV12-4 and TRBJ1-5, with unresolved D. CDR3 length: 14 residues. The V and J ends lost 3 bases and 7 bases respectively, with 13 bases between them. This CDR3 is CASSFDPAGQPQHF. The CDR3 coding sequence is TGTGCCAGCAGTTTTGACCCAGCGGGACAGCCCCAGCATTTT.

V and J are TRBV16 and TRBJ2-7; 8 bases are a match to TRBD1. The CDR3 contains 17 residues. Germline CDR1 reads KGHSY; CDR2 reads FQNENV. Trimming removed 3 bases from V and 3 bases from J; junction bases left unmatched: 13. The CDR3 is CASSHPTWTGWIYEQYF. CDR3 sequence (DNA): TGTGCCAGCAGCCATCCGACATGGACAGGGTGGATCTACGAGCAGTACTTC. Full variable domain (rest looked up from reference TRBV16 and TRBJ2-7): GEEVAQTPKHLVRGEGQKAKLYCAPIKGHSYVFWYQQVLKNEFKFLISFQNENVFDETGMPKERFSAKCLPNSPCSLEIQATKLEDSAVYFCASSHPTWTGWIYEQYFGPGTRLTVT.

Only a few counts were recorded for this clonotype. The chain has TRBV4-2 and TRBJ2-7; D is perhaps TRBD2 (6 bases). This CDR3 has 15 amino acids. Germline CDR1 and CDR2: LGHNA and YNFKEQ. V was clipped by 3 bases and J by 6 bases, with 18 bases between them. The CDR3 here is CASSQTGTPGGEQYF. DNA for the CDR3: TGTGCCAGCAGCCAGACCGGGACTCCCGGGGGCGAGCAGTACTTC.

This clonotype showed up just a few times. This chain connects TRBV21-1 to TRBJ1-2; the table gives TRBD1 as D, unverified against the DNA. TRBV21-1 is noted as a pseudogene. This CDR3 comprises 16 residues. The CDR3 DNA reads as TGTGCCAGCAGGAAAGGAGGGGTCCTCAGCGCCTATGGCTACACCTTC. It yields the protein CASRKGGVLSAYGYTF.

The chain's CDR3 is CASSYSSGGTYEQYF. The CDR3 DNA sequence: TGTGCCAGCAGTTACTCTTCAGGGGGCACCTACGAGCAGTACTTC. This sequence joins TRBV6-5 and TRBJ2-7; 8 bases match TRBD1. The CDR3 covers 15 residues. Trimming at V came to 0 bases and at J to 2 bases, leaving 3 bases not matched to a gene. Germline V lookup: CDR1 MNHEY, CDR2 SVGAGI.

The chain combines TRBV5-1 with TRBJ1-1, with D possibly TRBD1 on 6 matching bases. Trimming pared 4 bases from V and 3 bases from J, leaving 16 bases between. The CDR3 sequence is 15 residues long. Per germline, CDR1 SGHRS and CDR2 YFSETQ. The CDR3 DNA is TGCGCCAGCAGCCTAGGGGGTTTTGGAGACACTGAAGCTTTCTTT. This sequence encodes CASSLGGFGDTEAFF.

A few counts support this clonotype. The chain uses TRBV5-6 and TRBJ2-1; possible D gene TRBD1, 5 bases. V was shortened by 6 bases and J by 3 bases, with 7 bases between the two germline ends. The CDR3 covers 12 residues. Germline CDR1 and CDR2: SGHDT and YYEEEE. CDR3 in DNA: TGTGCCAGCACCGACAGCTACAATGAGCAGTTCTTC. This sequence encodes CASTDSYNEQFF.

The chain recombines TRBV5-1 with TRBJ1-2; D possibly corresponds to TRBD1 (5 bases). Germline CDR1 SGHRS, CDR2 YFSETQ. The CDR3 covers 13 residues. V lost 5 bases and J 3 bases, leaving 11 bases between the germline ends. The chain's CDR3 is CASRSGADYGYTF. As DNA, the CDR3 is TGCGCCAGCAGATCTGGGGCTGACTATGGCTACACCTTC.

V is TRBV14 and J is TRBJ2-5, with a possible D match to TRBD2 (5 bases). The V end lost 7 bases, the J end lost 7 bases, and 13 bases lay between the germline ends. CDR1 is SGHDN and CDR2 is FVKESK in the germline V gene. The CDR3 extends over 12 amino acids. CDR3 DNA sequence: TGTGCCAGCAACCCCGACCGGGGGACCCAGTACTTC. Protein product: CASNPDRGTQYF.

This clonotype appeared a few times. The chain combines TRBV7-2 with TRBJ2-4; no reliable D call. Trimming took 2 bases from V and 8 from J, leaving 16 bases between them. CDR3 length: 15 amino acids. Germline V gene sequence: CDR1 SGHTA, CDR2 FQGNSA. CDR3 protein: CASSLMARPRDIQYF. The CDR3 region has the DNA TGTGCCAGCAGCTTAATGGCTAGGCCTAGGGACATTCAGTACTTC.

The J gene is TRBJ2-7, the V gene TRBV11-3; D not resolved. The V gene's germline CDR1 is SGHNT and CDR2 YENEEA. There are 15 residues in the CDR3. V was shortened by 1 base and J by 3 bases, with 13 bases between the two germline ends. CDR3 residues: CASSLVGQENYEQYF. In DNA form, the CDR3 reads TGTGCCAGCAGCTTAGTAGGGCAGGAAAACTACGAGCAGTACTTC.

The chain joins TRBV2 to TRBJ1-2; no clear D gene. Trimming took off 10 bases at V and 0 bases at J, with 12 bases between the two ends. Germline CDR1 and CDR2: SNHLY and FYNNEI. The CDR3 is 13 residues long. This chain's CDR3 is CAIATAPNYGYTF. Written as DNA, the CDR3 is TGTGCCATCGCCACAGCTCCTAACTATGGCTACACCTTC.

The rearrangement joins TRBV7-9 to TRBJ1-1; no clear D. The V and J ends lost 4 bases and 6 bases respectively, with 12 bases between them. The germline V gene encodes CDR1 SEHNR and CDR2 FQNEAQ (reference sequence). The CDR3 consists of 13 residues. CDR3 residues: CASSSTPGSEAFF. The CDR3 bases are TGTGCCAGCAGCTCTACACCGGGGTCTGAAGCTTTCTTT.

This clonotype was seen many times. J is TRBJ2-1 and V is TRBV4-2, with D perhaps TRBD2 (6 bases). CDR1 is LGHNA, CDR2 YNFKEQ, per germline. There are 14 residues in the CDR3. The V and J ends lost 0 bases and 15 bases respectively, with 18 bases between them. The CDR3 reads CASSQDAGTRIRFF. In DNA form, the CDR3 reads TGTGCCAGCAGCCAAGACGCCGGGACTCGGATTCGGTTCTTC.

This chain joins TRBV12-3 or TRBV12-4 and TRBJ1-2; D ambiguous. The CDR3 extends over 13 amino acids. Trimming stripped 2 bases from V and 5 bases from J, with 9 bases between. The CDR3, as DNA: TGTGCCAGCAGTTTAACCCGATTGTATGGCTACACCTTC. Its translation: CASSLTRLYGYTF.

The V and J genes are TRBV19 and TRBJ2-1, with 7 bases matching TRBD2. CDR3 length equals 15 residues. Germline values: CDR1 LNHDA, CDR2 SQIVND (reference sequence). The junction had 7 bases not matched to a gene; V was cut back by 3 bases and J by 5 bases. This CDR3 reads CASSIFGLADNEQFF. The CDR3 bases are TGTGCCAGTAGTATTTTTGGGCTAGCGGACAATGAGCAGTTCTTC.